The sequence of this TCR beta chain was determined in a study of cytomegalovirus exposure and HLA in healthy donors. At the level of the study: Early released data comprised around 80 million unique TCRs from HLA-typed donors.

Germline V gives CDR1 SQVTM, CDR2 ANQGSEA. The junction had 6 bases not matched to a gene; V was cut back by 2 bases and J by 5 bases. The length of the CDR3 is 14 residues. General observations from the study: Specificity of a few CMV-associated chains for CMV antigens was verified in vitro. For cytomegalovirus status, the classifier reportedly gave diagnoses with high specificity and sensitivity.

Researchers ran the PCR with 60 Vbeta and 13 Jbeta primers. Measured with immunoSEQ multiplex PCR; TCRdb has only the in-frame clones, and not every one. The data contain around 100,000 clones, about 75% of them singletons. On this clone itself: No antigen is known for it. Other DNA sequences within the sample encode an identical CDR3.

This sequence was found in a man between 60 and 75 years old in good health and CMV-seropositive. The sample consisted of PBMCs. The chain is built from TRBV29-1 and TRBJ2-5; 9 positions agree with TRBD1. In nucleotides, the CDR3 is TGCAGCGTTGAATCACAGGGGGCCGGCGAGACCCAGTACTTC. Translating gives CSVESQGAGETQYF.